There are a few counts of the clone carrying this T cell receptor (beta chain). Its target is not known. TCRdb re-called the RT-PCR reads with MiXCR, one entry per CDR3 protein. Found here are some 520,000 distinct CDR3 sequences, more than 15% of them singletons; the top ten hold roughly 3%. The entry originates in a study of response to subunit inactivated influenza vaccine. This CDR3 comprises 17 residues. The study, taken as a whole, reports: There was a suggestion from the authors that each seasonal influenza vaccination recruits few new T cells.

This TCR derives from a man aged 50-75 years who received an inactivated influenza vaccine. Sequenced material: CD4+ T cells sorted from PBMCs, taken about 24 months after vaccination. The chain employs TRBV21-1 and TRBJ2-2; no check of the table's D call, TRBD2, against the DNA was made. TRBV21-1 is designated a pseudogene. CDR3 sequence: CASSKALAGVKAGELFF. As DNA, the CDR3 is TGTGCCAGCAGCAAAGCCCTAGCGGGAGTTAAAGCCGGGGAGCTGTTTTTT.